The present entry profiles one TCR beta chain with its context. Its target is not known. TCRdb re-derived calls from the PCR reads in MiXCR, one entry per CDR3 protein. The sample contains approximately 590,000 distinct CDR3 sequences, around 25% of which appear only once. The data were obtained in a study of molecular identifiers for immune sequencing clone quantification. The CDR3 is 15 amino acids. V lost 7 bases, J lost 4 bases, and 6 bases stayed unmatched. Findings and limits, study-wide: Barcodes shared by identical TCR molecules could lead to underestimated sizes of highly expanded clones.

This sequence joins TRBV12-3 or TRBV12-4 and TRBJ2-2; 10 bases map to TRBD1. This clonotype was obtained from a human donor in good health. Some libraries in this study had Jurkat cell RNA spiked in. Sequenced sample: naive CD8+ T cells from blood, with Jurkat cell RNA spiked in. This sample's subset: FACS-sorted CD8+CD4-CCR7+CD45RA+ naive T cells. The CDR3 DNA sequence: TGTGCCAGCACCTGGACAGGGGGAGTCACCGGGGAGCTGTTTTTT. Translation: CASTWTGGVTGELFF.